This T cell receptor beta chain was obtained from a study of Ad26.COV2.S vaccination and SARS-CoV-2 variants. Study-level results: Reported findings describe substantial breadth in spike-specific CD8+ and CD4+ T cell responses following vaccination. Vaccinated and placebo-treated recipients had similar non-spike TCR breadth.

Libraries were prepared by immunoSEQ multiplex PCR; TCRdb keeps only in-frame clonotypes and omits some of them. The table has about 350,000 clones, roughly 89% seen once. Trimming removed 3 bases from V and 6 bases from J; junction bases left unmatched: 3. The CDR3 sequence is 14 residues long. CDR1 is KGHSH and CDR2 is LQKENI in the germline V gene. Described treatment: some 19 received Ad26.COV2.S at low or high dose, single or two shots; 5 received placebo; per-sample allocation not given. Sampling was performed 63 days after the first vaccine or placebo injection. In the vaccine, an Ad26 vector expressed the SARS-CoV-2 spike of the Wuhan strain. Concerning this clone itself: Its antigen remains unidentified.

The origin of this receptor is a person between 18 and 60 years old who received the Ad26.COV2.S COVID-19 vaccine or a placebo. This specimen was peripheral blood, taken in a trial of Ad26.COV2.S vaccine versus placebo. The chain is built from TRBV18 and TRBJ1-3; 9 positions agree with TRBD1. Here the CDR3 reads CASSPGQGENTIYF. As DNA, the CDR3 is TGTGCCAGCTCACCGGGACAGGGAGAAAACACCATATATTTT.